Shown below are 12 T cell receptor beta chains from a single sample sequenced in a study of cytomegalovirus exposure and HLA in healthy donors. Data came from immunoSEQ multiplex PCR; TCRdb stores just in-frame clones and leaves some out. The table lists 60,000 to 70,000 clones, 92% of them singletons. The sequenced sample was PBMCs. The source of these receptors is a man aged 18 to 29 in good health and CMV-seropositive.

The genes are TRBV7-9 and TRBJ2-1, with D perhaps matching TRBD2 (6 bases). The CDR3 covers 15 residues. Trimming cost V 3 bases and J 5 bases, with 14 bases left between them. Germline V gives CDR1 SEHNR, CDR2 FQNEAQ (reference sequence). CDR3 bases: TGTGCCAGCAGCTTCGGAGGGGCTCGGAACAATGAGCAGTTCTTC. It translates to CASSFGGARNNEQFF.

The J gene is TRBJ1-5, the V gene TRBV10-1; 7 bases match TRBD1. The CDR3 extends over 13 amino acids. Trimming at V came to 9 bases and at J to 6 bases, leaving 8 bases not matched to a gene. Germline values: CDR1 WNHNN, CDR2 SYGVQD (reference sequence). Written as DNA, the CDR3 is TGCGCCAGTTCGACAGGGACGGGTCAGCCCCAGCATTTT. Protein sequence: CASSTGTGQPQHF.

The chain has TRBV19 and TRBJ1-5; TRBD1 matches 8 bases. The germline V gene has CDR1 LNHDA and CDR2 SQIVND (reference sequence). The CDR3 is 16 residues long. The V gene end was trimmed by 0 bases and the J gene end by 7 bases; junction bases not matched to a gene: 8. CDR3 nucleotide sequence: TGTGCCAGTAGTATAGATCGTCAGGGGGCATGGCAGCCCCAGCATTTT. Translation: CASSIDRQGAWQPQHF.

This CDR3 is CASSLEEGWGTEAFF. CDR3 DNA sequence: TGTGCCAGCAGCTTGGAGGAGGGATGGGGCACTGAAGCTTTCTTT. The chain joins TRBV5-5 to TRBJ1-1; D unclear. The germline V gene has CDR1 SGHKS and CDR2 YYEKEE (reference sequence). The V and J ends lost 0 bases and 4 bases respectively, with 13 bases between them. This CDR3 has 15 residues.

This chain links TRBV5-1 with TRBJ2-7; 9 bases map to TRBD1. The germline V gene encodes CDR1 SGHRS and CDR2 YFSETQ. V gave up 4 bases and J gave up 3 bases; unmatched junction bases: 5. The CDR3 is made up of 14 amino acids. The CDR3: CASSLGQGNYEQYF. In nucleotides, the CDR3 is TGCGCCAGCAGCCTGGGACAGGGAAACTACGAGCAGTACTTC.

This clone was detected only once. This chain uses TRBV28 with TRBJ1-2; 9 nucleotides agree with TRBD1. With 6 bases clipped from V and 8 bases from J, the junction kept 7 bases outside the gene matches. The germline V gene has CDR1 MDHEN and CDR2 SYDVKM. The CDR3 totals 13 residues. The CDR3 loop reads CASSDRGREGYTF. The CDR3 bases are TGTGCCAGCAGCGACAGGGGGAGAGAGGGCTACACCTTC.

The chain uses TRBV2 and TRBJ2-3; TRBD2 aligns across 13 bases. Per the germline V gene, CDR1 is SNHLY and CDR2 is FYNNEI. The CDR3 runs 18 residues. V dropped 6 bases and J dropped 2; count of bases not matched to a gene: 11. CDR3 region: CASSQSIGTSGNTDTQYF. In DNA, the CDR3 is TGTGCCAGCAGCCAAAGTATCGGGACTAGCGGGAACACAGATACGCAGTATTTT.

CDR3 amino acids: CASSEDNRGTGELFF. CDR3 nucleotides: TGTGCCAGTAGTGAAGACAACAGGGGGACCGGGGAGCTGTTTTTT. V and J are TRBV19 and TRBJ2-2; TRBD1 matches 8 bases. CDR3 length equals 15 residues. The ends lost 5 bases at V and 5 bases at J; junction bases unmatched: 7. Germline V gene data show CDR1 as LNHDA and CDR2 as SQIVND (reference sequence).

The chain links TRBV4-1 to TRBJ2-7; 9 nucleotides match TRBD1. Germline-derived CDR1 and CDR2 are MGHRA and YSYEKL. The CDR3 totals 16 residues. V dropped 0 bases and J dropped 3; count of bases not matched to a gene: 6. This CDR3 reads CASSQDGAGQGYEQYF. The DNA for the CDR3 is TGCGCCAGCAGCCAAGATGGAGCGGGACAGGGCTACGAGCAGTACTTC.

The chain recombines TRBV19 with TRBJ1-5; TRBD1 agrees at 9 bases. V was clipped by 8 bases and J by 0 bases; unmatched bases: 5. CDR3 length: 15 amino acids. Germline V gene sequence: CDR1 LNHDA, CDR2 SQIVND (reference sequence). The CDR3 is CASRDRDYSNQPQHF. The CDR3 nucleotides are TGTGCCAGTCGGGACAGGGATTATAGCAATCAGCCCCAGCATTTT.

This rearrangement joins TRBV19 to TRBJ1-5; TRBD1 is a possible D gene (5 bases). The germline V gene has CDR1 LNHDA and CDR2 SQIVND (reference sequence). The V gene lost 8 bases and the J gene lost 6 bases, with 11 bases spanning the gap. The CDR3 loop spans 12 amino acids. Written as DNA, the CDR3 is TGTGCCAGTCGGAGGGGCAGTCAGCCCCAGCATTTT. Translated, it gives CASRRGSQPQHF.

The chain links TRBV19 to TRBJ2-5, with 10 bases matching TRBD1. CDR3 length: 15 residues. Germline-derived CDR1 and CDR2 are LNHDA and SQIVND (reference sequence). V was pared by 1 base and J by 5 bases, with 4 bases of the junction left unmatched. This CDR3 reads CASSIVTGGAETQYF. For the CDR3, the DNA is TGTGCCAGTAGTATAGTGACAGGGGGCGCGGAGACCCAGTACTTC.